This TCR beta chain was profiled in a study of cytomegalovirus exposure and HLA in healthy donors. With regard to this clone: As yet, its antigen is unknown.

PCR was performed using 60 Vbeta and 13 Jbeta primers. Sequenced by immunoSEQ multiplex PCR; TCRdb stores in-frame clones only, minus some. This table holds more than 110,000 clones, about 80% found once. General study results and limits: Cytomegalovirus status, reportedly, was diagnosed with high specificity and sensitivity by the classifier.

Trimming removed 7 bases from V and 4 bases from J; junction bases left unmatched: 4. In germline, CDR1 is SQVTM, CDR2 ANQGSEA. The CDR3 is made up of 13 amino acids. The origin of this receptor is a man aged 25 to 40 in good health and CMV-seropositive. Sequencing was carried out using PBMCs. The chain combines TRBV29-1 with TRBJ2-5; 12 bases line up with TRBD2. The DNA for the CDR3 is TGCAGCGCCCCGGGACTAGCGGGAGAGACCCAGTACTTC. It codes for CSAPGLAGETQYF.